This T cell receptor (beta chain) was captured by sequencing in a study of cytomegalovirus exposure and HLA in healthy donors. Overall study findings and caveats: Some TCR beta chains (approximately 180 of them) were listed as cytomegalovirus-associated. In vitro testing confirmed three CMV-associated chains as specific for CMV antigens.

Using immunoSEQ multiplex PCR, the repertoire was profiled, and TCRdb retains in-frame clones only, with some absent. The sample shows under 250,000 clones, more than 75% of them seen only once. About this clone: Its antigen is unidentified.

Germline V gene sequence: CDR1 MNHEY, CDR2 SVGAGI. The CDR3 has 14 amino acids. V was trimmed by 6 bases and J by 4 bases, leaving 14 bases between them. The TCR sequence derives from a man between 18 and 35 years old in good health and CMV-seronegative. The J gene is TRBJ2-3, the V gene TRBV6-5, with a weak D call TRBD1 (5 bases). Sample: PBMCs. CDR3 loop: CASRGAGWADTQYF. CDR3 bases: TGTGCCAGCAGAGGCGCAGGGTGGGCAGATACGCAGTATTTT.